The TCR beta chain under discussion was sequenced for a study of shared clonotypes between healthy human individuals. Study overall: CD8 memory received one plate per donor, CD8 naive two, CD4 memory three and CD4 naive three. Study-wide results and limits: Of the naive CD4 clonotypes, roughly 5% were shared across several donors.

Measured with immunoSEQ multiplex PCR; TCRdb has only the in-frame clones, and not every one. The sample holds approximately 530,000 clones; approximately 94% are singletons and the top ten take about 0.068%. This CDR3 spans 14 amino acids. V lost 11 bases and J 2 bases, leaving 18 bases between the germline ends. From germline, CDR1 is LNHDA and CDR2 SQIVND (reference sequence). Details on this clone: The antigen is unknown.

The gene calls are TRBV19 and TRBJ1-1; TRBD1 might be the D (6 bases). This sequence was found in a woman between 25 and 40 years old in good health. Sequencing was done on a sample of naive CD4+ T cells sorted from blood. Subset reported: CD45RA+ positively selected. The CDR3 sequence is CAALSRGPNTEAFF. As DNA, the CDR3 is TGTGCCGCCCTCTCGCGGGGGCCAAACACTGAAGCTTTCTTT. Combining the CDR3 with reference TRBV19 and TRBJ1-1 gives the whole variable domain DGGITQSPKYLFRKEGQNVTLSCEQNLNHDAMYWYRQDPGQGLRLIYYSQIVNDFQKGDIAEGYSVSREKKESFPLTVTSAQKNPTAFYLCAALSRGPNTEAFFGQGTRLTVV.